This T cell receptor beta chain was observed in a study of shared clonotypes between healthy human individuals. At the level of the study: A couple of women and three men aged 18 to 49 made up the donors.

As regards this clone: In the same sample, other DNA sequences code for this CDR3.

Only CD45RO-negative cells positively selected for CCR7 counted as naive CD8 cells, so terminally differentiated effector memory CD45RA+ cells were excluded. The CDR3 covers 13 residues. V shed 4 bases and J shed 2 bases, with 9 bases lying between them. In germline, CDR1 is LGHNA, CDR2 YSLEER. Sequencing was at deep level. The assay was immunoSEQ multiplex PCR, and TCRdb's table has in-frame clones only and misses some. The sample includes 1.5 million to 2.5 million clones, about 95% of them seen just once. The clonotype was recovered from a man aged 18 to 30 in good health. The sequenced sample consisted of naive CD8+ T cells sorted from blood. The gene calls are TRBV4-3 and TRBJ2-7; D is unclear. CDR3 protein: CASSPDRPYEQYF. For the CDR3, the DNA is TGCGCCAGCAGCCCGGACCGTCCCTACGAGCAGTACTTC.